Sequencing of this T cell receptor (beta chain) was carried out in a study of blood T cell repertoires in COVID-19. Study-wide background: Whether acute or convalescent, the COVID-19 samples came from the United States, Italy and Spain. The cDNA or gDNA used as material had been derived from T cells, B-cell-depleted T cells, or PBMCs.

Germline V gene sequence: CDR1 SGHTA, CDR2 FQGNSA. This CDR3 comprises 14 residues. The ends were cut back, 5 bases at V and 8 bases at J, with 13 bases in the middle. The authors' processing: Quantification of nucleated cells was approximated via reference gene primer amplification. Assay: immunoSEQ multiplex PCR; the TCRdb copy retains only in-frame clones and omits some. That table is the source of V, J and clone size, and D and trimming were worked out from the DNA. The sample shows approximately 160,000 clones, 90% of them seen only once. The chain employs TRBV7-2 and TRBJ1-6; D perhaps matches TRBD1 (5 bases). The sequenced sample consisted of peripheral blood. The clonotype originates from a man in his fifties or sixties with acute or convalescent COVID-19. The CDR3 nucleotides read TGTGCCAGCAGCCAGGACACGAGCTATTCACCCCTCCACTTT. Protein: CASSQDTSYSPLHF. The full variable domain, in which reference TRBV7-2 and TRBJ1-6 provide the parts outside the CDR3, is GAGVSQSPSNKVTEKGKDVELRCDPISGHTALYWYRQSLGQGLEFLIYFQGNSAPDKSGLPSDRFSAERTGGSVSTLTIQRTQQEDSAVYLCASSQDTSYSPLHFGNGTRLTVT.